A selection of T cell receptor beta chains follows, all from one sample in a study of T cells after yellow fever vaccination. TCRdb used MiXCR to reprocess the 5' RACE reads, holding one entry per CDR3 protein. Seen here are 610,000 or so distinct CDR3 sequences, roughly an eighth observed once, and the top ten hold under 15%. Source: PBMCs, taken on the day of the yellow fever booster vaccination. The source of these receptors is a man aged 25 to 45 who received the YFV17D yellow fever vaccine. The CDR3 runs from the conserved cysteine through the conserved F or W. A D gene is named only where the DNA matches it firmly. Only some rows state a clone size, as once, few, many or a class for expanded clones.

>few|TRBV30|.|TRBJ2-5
CAWSGWGRETQYF
TGTGCCTGGAGTGGGTGGGGGAGAGAGACCCAGTACTTC
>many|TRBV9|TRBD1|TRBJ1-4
CASSKRQGPDEKLFF
TGTGCCAGCAGCAAGAGACAGGGCCCAGATGAAAAACTGTTTTTT
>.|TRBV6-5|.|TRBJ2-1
CASSQQGNEQFF
TGTGCCAGCAGCCAGCAGGGTAATGAGCAGTTCTTC
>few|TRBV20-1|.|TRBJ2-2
CSARATGTGELFF
TGCAGTGCTAGAGCAACAGGCACCGGGGAGCTGTTTTTT
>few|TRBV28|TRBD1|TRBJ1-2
CASSPSGQGGYGYTF
TGTGCCAGCAGTCCCTCGGGACAGGGGGGCTATGGCTACACCTTC
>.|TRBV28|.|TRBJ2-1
CASSFSRESSYNEQFF
TGTGCCAGCAGTTTTAGTAGGGAGAGCTCCTACAATGAGCAGTTCTTC
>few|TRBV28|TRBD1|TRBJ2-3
CASLDRGTTDTQYF
TGTGCCAGCCTTGACAGGGGAACGACAGATACGCAGTATTTT
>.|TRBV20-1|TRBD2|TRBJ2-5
CSARETSGRSRTQYF
TGCAGTGCTAGAGAAACTAGCGGGAGGAGTCGGACCCAGTACTTC
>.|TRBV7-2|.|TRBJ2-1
CASTVQGHEQFF
TGTGCCAGCACCGTGCAGGGCCATGAGCAGTTCTTC
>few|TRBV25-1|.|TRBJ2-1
CASSDRESSYNEQFF
TGTGCCAGCAGTGACAGGGAGAGCTCCTACAATGAGCAGTTCTTC
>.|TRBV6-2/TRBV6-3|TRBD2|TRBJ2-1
CASSYSIAGSSYNEQFF
TGTGCCAGCAGTTACTCAATAGCGGGGTCCTCCTACAATGAGCAGTTCTTC
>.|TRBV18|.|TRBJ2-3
CASSGLAAYLDTQYF
TGTGCCAGCTCAGGGCTAGCCGCGTATCTAGATACGCAGTATTTT
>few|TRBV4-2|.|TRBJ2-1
CASSQDLVSVFNEQFF
TGTGCCAGCAGCCAAGATCTTGTGAGTGTATTTAATGAGCAGTTCTTC
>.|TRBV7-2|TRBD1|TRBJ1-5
CASSLASGQGEQPQHF
TGTGCCAGCAGCTTAGCATCGGGACAGGGGGAGCAGCCCCAGCATTTT
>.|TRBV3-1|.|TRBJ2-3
CASSQDWAPVDTQYF
TGTGCCAGCAGCCAAGACTGGGCCCCCGTGGATACGCAGTATTTT
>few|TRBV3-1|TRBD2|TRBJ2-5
CASSQTSGSPGETQYF
TGTGCCAGCAGCCAAACTAGCGGGAGCCCAGGAGAGACCCAGTACTTC
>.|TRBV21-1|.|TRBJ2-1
CVGLAESNEQFF
TGTGTAGGACTAGCAGAAAGCAATGAGCAGTTCTTC
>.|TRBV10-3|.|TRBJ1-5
CATRQNSNQPQHF
TGTGCCACTCGACAGAACAGCAATCAGCCCCAGCATTTT
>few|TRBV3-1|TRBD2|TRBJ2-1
CASSQALAAAGGNEQFF
TGTGCCAGCAGCCAAGCACTAGCGGCCGCTGGGGGGAATGAGCAGTTCTTC
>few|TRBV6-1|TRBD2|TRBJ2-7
CASSGSQTYEQYF
TGTGCCAGTAGCGGGAGTCAGACCTACGAGCAGTACTTC
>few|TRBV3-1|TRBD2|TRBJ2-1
CASSLLRGISGRDEQFF
TGTGCCAGCAGCCTCCTCAGGGGGATAAGCGGGAGGGATGAGCAGTTCTTC